These 5 T cell receptor beta chains share one sample of origin, sequenced in a study of regulatory T cells in long-lasting Graves disease. Arm-PCR of CDR3 regions with iRepertoire HTBI primers generated TCR beta libraries. In TCRdb, the multiplex PCR reads were re-called with MiXCR into one record per CDR3 protein. The sample yields 250,000 to 300,000 distinct CDR3 sequences, around a sixth seen once. This sample's time point: newly diagnosed GD, antithyroid drugs for less than 3 months. Generation of the TCR library employed RNA extracted from PBMCs. This sample also belongs to another study, concerning T cells in Graves' hyperthyroidism and ophthalmopathy.

Sequenced material: peripheral blood mononuclear cells (PBMCs), taken at new diagnosis, from a patient treated with antithyroid drugs. The receptors were gathered from a woman under 40 with Graves disease.

This clonotype was detected many times. The chain couples TRBV12-3 or TRBV12-4 to TRBJ2-7, with TRBD1 matching over 7 bases. Germline trimming cut 5 bases from V and 7 bases from J; bases unmatched to any gene: 8. The CDR3 length is 13 residues. CDR3 loop: CASSKRTGREQYF. CDR3 bases: TGTGCCAGCAGTAAACGGACAGGTCGAGAGCAGTACTTC.

The sample holds many counts of this clonotype. The chain links TRBV9 to TRBJ1-1; D might be TRBD1 (5 bases). Germline assignment: CDR1 SGDLS and CDR2 YYNGEE. The CDR3 sequence is 12 residues long. V lost 0 bases, J lost 6 bases, and 6 bases lay in between. This CDR3 reads CASSVGGAEAFF. CDR3 nucleotides: TGTGCCAGCAGCGTAGGAGGGGCTGAAGCTTTCTTT. Using reference TRBV9 and TRBJ1-1 for the parts outside the CDR3, the full variable domain is DSGVTQTPKHLITATGQRVTLRCSPRSGDLSVYWYQQSLDQGLQFLIQYYNGEERAKGNILERFSAQQFPDLHSELNLSSLELGDSALYFCASSVGGAEAFFGQGTRLTVV.

The V and J genes are TRBV11-2 and TRBJ2-1; 9 positions agree with TRBD2. Trimming took 1 base from V and 9 from J; bases not matched to a gene: 7. The CDR3 sequence is 15 residues long. Germline V CDR1 and CDR2: SGHAT, FQNNGV. The DNA of the CDR3 is TGTGCCAGCAGCTTAGTCCCTAGCGGGACGGGTGAGCAGTTCTTC. Protein product: CASSLVPSGTGEQFF.

This clonotype was picked up a small number of times. The chain links TRBV3-1 to TRBJ2-7; weak D call: TRBD2 (5 bases). The CDR3 consists of 16 residues. Deletions cut 0 bases from V and 3 bases from J, with 15 bases between. CDR1 is LGHDT, CDR2 YNNKEL, per germline (reference sequence). CDR3 amino acids: CASSQDLVQEVYEQYF. The CDR3 nucleotides read TGTGCCAGCAGCCAAGATCTTGTGCAGGAGGTCTACGAGCAGTACTTC.

This clonotype was seen many times. This chain uses TRBV29-1 with TRBJ1-2; D gene unclear. Germline-derived CDR1 and CDR2 are SQVTM and ANQGSEA. V lost 3 bases, J lost 5 bases, and 13 bases lay in between. The CDR3 totals 13 residues. The CDR3 here is CSVENSRIYGYTF. For the CDR3, the DNA is TGCAGCGTTGAGAATTCACGGATTTATGGCTACACCTTC.